Reported below is one T cell receptor beta chain. Its antigen is unknown. Base qualities were left out, and no much larger clone turns up one base away. The sample is drawn from a study of CD8 T cells in Susac syndrome (dated by TCRdb to the late 2010s). With respect to the entire study: Repertoire sequencing was used to test whether CD8+ T cell activation and differentiation in Susac syndrome was antigen driven. The study compared CD8+ T cell repertoire clonality among about a dozen healthy donors, approximately 14 Susac syndrome patients and about 16 multiple sclerosis patients. The research as a whole found: The TCR sequencing and HLA analysis was acknowledged to have included a relatively small number of individuals.

RNA was extracted using the RNeasy kit, and roughly 0.5 to 1 ug of the RNA was reverse transcribed with random hexamers. The immunoSEQ multiplex PCR assay, covering 54 Vbeta and 13 Jbeta segments, was used to amplify TCR beta CDR3 regions. To correct PCR amplification bias, a synthetic template baseline was used for both primer optimization and computational correction. For the original study's pipeline: Reads were assigned to V, D and J genes according to IMGT and analyzed in immunoSEQ Analyzer, with only productive sequences retained. Clonality was computed as one minus Shannon entropy normalized by log2 of the number of productive unique sequences. For each patient and control, public and private clones were evaluated among the 100 most prevalent clones. A clone was defined as Susac-specific if it was absent from the healthy and MS cohorts, from some 980 published viral clones and from other ImmuneACCESS disease sequences. TCRdb itself trimmed the public reads at Q25 with fastp, ran MiXCR and retained productive beta chains. Each CDR3 protein appears once, grouped with its most common genes and DNA. Here the V and J calls rest on TCRdb's processing, not on the authors' analysis. Counted in this sample were some 200,000 distinct CDR3 sequences; 80% to 95% of them appeared once. The ten largest clones add up to about 0.13% of the sample.

Peripheral blood CD8+ and CD4+ T cells from healthy donors, Susac syndrome patients and multiple sclerosis patients were profiled by high-throughput TCR beta sequencing. The multiple sclerosis controls were treatment-naive patients who had stable or active relapsing-remitting disease and met the revised McDonald criteria. CD8+ TEMRA cells were enriched by FACS, while bulk CD8+ and CD4+ T cells were purified by magnetic negative isolation. Blood was collected in EDTA tubes and processed within 24 hours, with PBMCs isolated through density gradient centrifugation. PBMCs intended for TCR sequencing were cryopreserved in liquid nitrogen and were subsequently thawed in a 37 degrees C water bath. The sorted or isolated CD4+, CD8+ and CD8+ TEMRA cells had a purity of 90% or higher. According to the germline V gene, CDR1 reads MNHEY and CDR2 reads SVGAGI. The CDR3, cysteine through phenylalanine, is 16 amino acids long. This entry keeps only the CDR3 DNA: 48 bases, framed from base 1. Cut back by 0 bases and 8 bases, the V and J ends lie 19 bases apart.

The sample taken for sequencing was CD8+ T cells from PBMCs. This receptor was identified in a human donor with multiple sclerosis. Rearrangement joined TRBV6-5 to TRBJ1-2; TRBD1 is a possible D gene, resting on 5 matching bases. The CDR3 protein: CASSYSNLGGALGYTF. The nucleotides read TGTGCCAGCAGTTACTCGAACCTCGGGGGAGCCCTAGGCTACACCTTC.